This T cell receptor (beta chain) was sequenced during a study of blood T cell repertoires in COVID-19. About the study: PBMCs, B-cell-depleted T cells, or T cells provided the cDNA or gDNA that made up the material.

V lost 4 bases to trimming and J lost 0 bases; unmatched junction nucleotides: 13. Germline values: CDR1 SGHRS, CDR2 YFSETQ. The CDR3 covers 19 residues. TCRdb's table, derived via immunoSEQ multiplex PCR, lists solely in-frame clones and lacks some. This repertoire shows 130,000 or so clones, around 83% found once; its top ten account for less than 9%. This TCR was sampled from a man younger than 40 with COVID-19, enrolled during active disease. V is TRBV5-1 and J is TRBJ2-3; 11 bases are shared with TRBD1. Sequences were obtained from peripheral blood. CDR3: CASSRTGTGGASSTDTQYF. The CDR3, as DNA: TGCGCCAGCAGCCGCACCGGGACAGGGGGAGCCTCTAGCACAGATACGCAGTATTTT.